The source of this T cell receptor beta chain is a study of cytomegalovirus exposure and HLA in healthy donors. Study results and caveats: High specificity and sensitivity for cytomegalovirus status were reported for the classifier. It was confirmed in vitro that a few of the CMV-associated chains were specific for CMV antigens.

With regard to this clone: Its antigen is as yet unknown.

Donors were drawn from the roughly 130-subject validation cohort, separate from the roughly 610-subject first cohort. This CDR3 contains 14 residues. Trimming took 1 base from V and 5 from J, leaving 13 bases between them. CDR1 is SGDLS and CDR2 is YYNGEE in the germline V gene. Repertoires were generated with immunoSEQ multiplex PCR, while TCRdb's copy carries only in-frame clones and drops some. Of 150,000 to 200,000 clones in the sample, more than 75% were seen once. The sample comprised PBMCs. V gene TRBV9 combines with J gene TRBJ2-7, with D possibly being TRBD1 (5 bases). The source of this sequence is a man under 40 in good health and CMV-seropositive. CDR3 in amino acids: CASSVYDSSHEQYF. The DNA for the CDR3 is TGTGCCAGCAGCGTATACGACAGTAGCCACGAGCAGTACTTC.